This T cell receptor (beta chain) appears in the sequencing data of a study of cytomegalovirus exposure and HLA in healthy donors. Study-wide context: Counted in an early data release were some 81 million unique TCRs from HLA-typed donors.

This clone appeared a single time. Antigen specificity is unknown. The germline V gene encodes CDR1 SGHTA and CDR2 FQGNSA. The CDR3 has 11 residues. Trimming removed 4 bases from V and 10 bases from J, with 8 bases in between. Study observations and caveats: Links to common viral pathogens appeared, in a later analysis, for several of the most significant clusters.

Researchers ran the PCR with 60 Vbeta and 13 Jbeta primers. Method: immunoSEQ multiplex PCR; TCRdb's copy keeps in-frame clones and lacks some. The table includes some 170,000 clones, roughly 89% detected once. The receptor was isolated from a woman between 25 and 40 years old in good health and CMV-seronegative. The sample was PBMCs. V is TRBV7-2 and J is TRBJ2-1; TRBD2 is a possible D gene (6 bases). The CDR3 is CASSYGLEQFF. The CDR3, as DNA: TGTGCCAGCAGCTACGGACTAGAGCAGTTCTTC.